The sequence of this TCR beta chain was determined in a study of shared clonotypes between healthy human individuals. In germline, CDR1 is SNHLY, CDR2 FYNNEI. Deletions cut 3 bases from V and 12 bases from J, with 11 bases between. There are 11 residues in the CDR3. The assay was immunoSEQ multiplex PCR, and TCRdb's table has in-frame clones only and misses some. The sample holds millions of clones, approximately 92% seen once. This TCR came from a man younger than 30 in good health. The rearrangement uses TRBV2 and TRBJ1-1; tentative D call: TRBD1 (5 bases). Input material: naive CD4+ T cells sorted from blood. Specified subset: CD45RA+ positively selected. Here the CDR3 DNA reads TGTGCCAGCAGTGAGTTCACAGGTTCTTTCTTT. It codes for CASSEFTGSFF.